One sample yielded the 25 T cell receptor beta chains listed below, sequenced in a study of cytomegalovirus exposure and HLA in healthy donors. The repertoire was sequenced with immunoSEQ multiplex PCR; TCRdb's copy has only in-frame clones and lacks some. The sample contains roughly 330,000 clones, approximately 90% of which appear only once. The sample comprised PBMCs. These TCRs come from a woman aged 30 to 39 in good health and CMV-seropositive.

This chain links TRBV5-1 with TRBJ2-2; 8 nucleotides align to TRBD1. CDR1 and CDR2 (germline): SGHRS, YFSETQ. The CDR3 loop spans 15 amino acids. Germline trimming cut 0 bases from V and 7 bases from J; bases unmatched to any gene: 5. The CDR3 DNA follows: TGCGCCAGCAGCTTGGGGACAGGGAGTGGCGGGGAGCTGTTTTTT. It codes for CASSLGTGSGGELFF.

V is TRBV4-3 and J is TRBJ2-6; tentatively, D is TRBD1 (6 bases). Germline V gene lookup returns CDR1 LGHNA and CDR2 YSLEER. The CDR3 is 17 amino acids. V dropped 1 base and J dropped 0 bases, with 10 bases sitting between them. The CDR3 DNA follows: TGCGCCAGCAGCCAAGTAACAGGGCCCTCTGGGGCCAACGTCCTGACTTTC. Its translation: CASSQVTGPSGANVLTF.

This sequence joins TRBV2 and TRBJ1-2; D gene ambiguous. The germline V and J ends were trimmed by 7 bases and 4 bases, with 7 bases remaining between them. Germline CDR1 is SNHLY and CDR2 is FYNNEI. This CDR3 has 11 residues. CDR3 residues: CASKVPYGYTF. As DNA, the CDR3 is TGTGCCAGCAAAGTCCCCTATGGCTACACCTTC.

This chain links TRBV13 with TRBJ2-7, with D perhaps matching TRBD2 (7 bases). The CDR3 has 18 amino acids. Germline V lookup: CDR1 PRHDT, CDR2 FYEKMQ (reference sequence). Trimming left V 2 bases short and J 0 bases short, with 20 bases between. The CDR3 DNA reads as TGTGCCAGCAGCTTAAGGAACCTCGAGGGGGGGTCCTCCTACGAGCAGTACTTC. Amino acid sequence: CASSLRNLEGGSSYEQYF.

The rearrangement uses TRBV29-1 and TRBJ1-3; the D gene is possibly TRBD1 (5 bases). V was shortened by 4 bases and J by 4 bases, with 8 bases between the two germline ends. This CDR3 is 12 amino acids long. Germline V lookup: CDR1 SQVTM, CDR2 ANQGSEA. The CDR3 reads CSVGDPGNTIYF. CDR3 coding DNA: TGCAGCGTTGGGGACCCGGGAAACACCATATATTTT.

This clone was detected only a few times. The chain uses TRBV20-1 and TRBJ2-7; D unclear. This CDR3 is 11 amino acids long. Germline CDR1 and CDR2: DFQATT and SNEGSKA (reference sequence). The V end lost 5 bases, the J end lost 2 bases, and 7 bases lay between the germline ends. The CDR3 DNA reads TGCAGTGCTCCCCACCCCTACGAGCAGTACTTC. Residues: CSAPHPYEQYF.

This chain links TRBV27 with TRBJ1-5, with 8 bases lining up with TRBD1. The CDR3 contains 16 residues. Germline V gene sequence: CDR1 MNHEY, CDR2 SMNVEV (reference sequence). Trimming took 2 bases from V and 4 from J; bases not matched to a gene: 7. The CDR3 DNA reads TGTGCCAGCAGTTTACAGGACAGGGTAGAGAATCAGCCCCAGCATTTT. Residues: CASSLQDRVENQPQHF.

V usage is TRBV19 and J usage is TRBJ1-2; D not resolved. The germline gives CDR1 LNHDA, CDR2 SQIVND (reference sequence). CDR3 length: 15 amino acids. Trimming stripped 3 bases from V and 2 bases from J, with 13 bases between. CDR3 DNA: TGTGCCAGTAGTATGTCGGCCAGCGGAAACTATGGCTACACCTTC. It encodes CASSMSASGNYGYTF.

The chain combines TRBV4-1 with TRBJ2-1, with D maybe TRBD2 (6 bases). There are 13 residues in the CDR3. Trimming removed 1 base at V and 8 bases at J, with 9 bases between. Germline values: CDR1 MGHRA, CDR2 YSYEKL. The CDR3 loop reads CASSQGRGYEQFF. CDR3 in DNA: TGCGCCAGCAGCCAAGGGAGGGGCTATGAGCAGTTCTTC.

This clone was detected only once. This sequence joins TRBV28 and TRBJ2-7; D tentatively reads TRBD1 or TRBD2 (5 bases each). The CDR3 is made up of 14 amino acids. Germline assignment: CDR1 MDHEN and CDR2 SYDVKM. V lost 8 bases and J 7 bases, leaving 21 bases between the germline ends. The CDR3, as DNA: TGTGCCAGCGTAGGGACCGGGATTACTTTAGAGCAGTACTTC. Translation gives CASVGTGITLEQYF.

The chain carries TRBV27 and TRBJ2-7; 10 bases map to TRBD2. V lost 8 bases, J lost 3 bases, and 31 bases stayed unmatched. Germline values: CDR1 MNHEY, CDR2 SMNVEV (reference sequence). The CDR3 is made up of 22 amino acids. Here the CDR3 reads CASSKPPPYKESSGRGLYEQYF. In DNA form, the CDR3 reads TGTGCCAGCTCGAAACCCCCACCTTACAAAGAGTCTAGCGGGAGAGGACTCTACGAGCAGTACTTC.

CDR3 region: CASSLTPSSYNSPLHF. The CDR3 DNA sequence: TGTGCCAGCAGTTTAACTCCGTCGTCCTATAATTCACCCCTCCACTTT. J is TRBJ1-6 and V is TRBV27, with D uncertain. The CDR3 sequence is 16 residues long. The germline V gene encodes CDR1 MNHEY and CDR2 SMNVEV (reference sequence). The V end lost 2 bases, the J end lost 1 base, and 9 bases lay between the germline ends.

The CDR3 nucleotides are TGTGCCAGCAGCTATGGGGAGACCCAGTACTTC. Protein: CASSYGETQYF. The gene calls are TRBV9 and TRBJ2-5; D unclear. In germline, CDR1 is SGDLS, CDR2 YYNGEE. Trimming took off 4 bases at V and 5 bases at J, with 6 bases between the two ends. CDR3 length equals 11 residues.

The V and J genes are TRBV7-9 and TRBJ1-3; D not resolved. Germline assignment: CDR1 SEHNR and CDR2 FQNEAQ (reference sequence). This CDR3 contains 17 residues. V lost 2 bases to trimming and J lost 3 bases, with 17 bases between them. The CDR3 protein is CASSLSRGIASGNTIYF. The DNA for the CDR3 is TGTGCCAGCAGCTTATCAAGAGGTATCGCTAGTGGAAACACCATATATTTT. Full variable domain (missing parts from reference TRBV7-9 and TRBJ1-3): DTGVSQNPRHKITKRGQNVTFRCDPISEHNRLYWYRQTLGQGPEFLTYFQNEAQLEKSRLLSDRFSAERPKGSFSTLEIQRTEQGDSAMYLCASSLSRGIASGNTIYFGEGSWLTVV.

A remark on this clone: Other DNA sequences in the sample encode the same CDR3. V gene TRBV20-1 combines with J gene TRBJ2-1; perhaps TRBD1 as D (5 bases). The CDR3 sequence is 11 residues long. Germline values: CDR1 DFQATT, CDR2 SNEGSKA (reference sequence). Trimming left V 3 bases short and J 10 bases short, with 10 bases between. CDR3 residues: CSASRGNEQFF. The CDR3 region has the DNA TGCAGTGCTAGTAGGGGAAACGAGCAGTTCTTC.

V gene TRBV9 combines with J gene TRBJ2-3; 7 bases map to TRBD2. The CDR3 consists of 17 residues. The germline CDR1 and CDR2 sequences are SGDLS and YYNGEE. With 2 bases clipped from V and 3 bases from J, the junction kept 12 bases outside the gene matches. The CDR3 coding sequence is TGTGCCAGCAGCGTTAACACCGCCCTAGCGGAGACAGATACGCAGTATTTT. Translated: CASSVNTALAETDTQYF. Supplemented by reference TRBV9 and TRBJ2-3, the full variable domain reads DSGVTQTPKHLITATGQRVTLRCSPRSGDLSVYWYQQSLDQGLQFLIQYYNGEERAKGNILERFSAQQFPDLHSELNLSSLELGDSALYFCASSVNTALAETDTQYFGPGTRLTVL.

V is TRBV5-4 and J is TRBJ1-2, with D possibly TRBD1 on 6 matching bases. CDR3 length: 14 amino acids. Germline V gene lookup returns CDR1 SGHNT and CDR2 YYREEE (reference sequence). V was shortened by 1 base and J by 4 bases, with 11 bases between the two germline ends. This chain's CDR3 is CASSLPGGAYGYTF. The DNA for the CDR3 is TGTGCCAGCAGCTTGCCCGGGGGGGCCTATGGCTACACCTTC.

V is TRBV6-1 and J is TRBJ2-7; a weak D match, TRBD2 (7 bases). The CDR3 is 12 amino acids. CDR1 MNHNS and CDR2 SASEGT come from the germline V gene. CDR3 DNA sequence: TGTGCGGAGGGGGGAGGGGACTACGAGCAGTACTTC. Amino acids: CAEGGGDYEQYF.

The CDR3 loop is CASSAYHRSTSTDTQYF. CDR3 bases: TGTGCCAGCAGCGCCTACCACAGGTCCACTAGCACAGATACGCAGTATTTT. The J gene is TRBJ2-3, the V gene TRBV9, with D possibly being TRBD1 (5 bases). CDR1 SGDLS and CDR2 YYNGEE come from the germline V gene. Trimming took 3 bases from V and 0 from J, leaving 17 bases between them. The CDR3 is 17 residues long.

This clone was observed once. The CDR3 spells CASSDPTGGGSPLHF. The CDR3 coding sequence is TGTGCCAGCAGTGATCCGACAGGGGGAGGTTCACCCCTCCACTTT. The rearrangement joins TRBV25-1 to TRBJ1-6, with TRBD1 matching 9 bases. The V segment lost 3 bases and the J segment 9 bases; nucleotides outside the gene matches: 6. CDR3 length: 15 amino acids. The germline V gene encodes CDR1 MGHDK and CDR2 SYGVNS.

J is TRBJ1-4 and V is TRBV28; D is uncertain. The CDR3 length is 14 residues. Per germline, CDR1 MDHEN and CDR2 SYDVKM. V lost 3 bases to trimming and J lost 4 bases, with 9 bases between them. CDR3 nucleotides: TGTGCCAGCAGTTTTCGGCAGGTTAATGAAAAACTGTTTTTT. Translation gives CASSFRQVNEKLFF.

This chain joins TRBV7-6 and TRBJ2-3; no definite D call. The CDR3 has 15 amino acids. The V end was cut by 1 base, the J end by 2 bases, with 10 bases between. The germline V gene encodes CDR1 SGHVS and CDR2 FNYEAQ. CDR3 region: CASSLVDGYTDTQYF. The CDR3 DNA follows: TGTGCCAGCAGCTTAGTCGACGGTTACACAGATACGCAGTATTTT. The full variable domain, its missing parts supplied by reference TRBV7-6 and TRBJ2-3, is GAGVSQSPRYKVTKRGQDVALRCDPISGHVSLYWYRQALGQGPEFLTYFNYEAQQDKSGLPNDRFSAERPEGSISTLTIQRTEQRDSAMYRCASSLVDGYTDTQYFGPGTRLTVL.

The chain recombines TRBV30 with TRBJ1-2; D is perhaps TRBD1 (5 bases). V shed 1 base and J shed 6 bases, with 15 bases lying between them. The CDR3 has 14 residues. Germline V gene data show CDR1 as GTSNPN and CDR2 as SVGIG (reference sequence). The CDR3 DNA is TGTGCCTGGAGTGGGGCCCCGGTGGGGGATGGCTACACCTTC. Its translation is CAWSGAPVGDGYTF.

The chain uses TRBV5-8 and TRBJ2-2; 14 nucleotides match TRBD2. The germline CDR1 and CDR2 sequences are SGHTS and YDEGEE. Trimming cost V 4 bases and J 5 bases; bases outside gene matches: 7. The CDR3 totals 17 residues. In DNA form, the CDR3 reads TGTGCCAGCAGCACCGGGACTAGCGGGGGCGGGACCGGGGAGCTGTTTTTT. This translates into CASSTGTSGGGTGELFF.

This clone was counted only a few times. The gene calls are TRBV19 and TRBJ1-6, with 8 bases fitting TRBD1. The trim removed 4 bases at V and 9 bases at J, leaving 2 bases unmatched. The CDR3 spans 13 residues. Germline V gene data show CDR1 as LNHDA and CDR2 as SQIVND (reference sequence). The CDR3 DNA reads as TGTGCCAGTAGTAGGACAGGGCTTTCACCCCTCCACTTT. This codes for CASSRTGLSPLHF.